Shown below are 3 T cell receptor beta chains from a single sample sequenced in a study of identical twins listed by TCRdb under 2016. The library was produced with 5' RACE. Sequencing instrument: Illumina HiSeq 2000. TCRdb trimmed the raw reads at Q25, called clones with MiXCR and kept productive beta chains. Records with the same CDR3 protein are collapsed into one entry carrying the most frequent genes and DNA. The sample includes nearly 650,000 distinct CDR3 sequences, with 7% to 7.5% observed a single time. 1.6% of the sample goes to the ten largest clones. In addition, the sample was reused for a study of yellow fever vaccine responses in identical twins.

The material sequenced was PBMCs. All receptors derive from a woman between 18 and 29 years old in good health.

This chain uses TRBV5-5 with TRBJ2-6; D gene uncertain. V was shortened by 5 bases and J by 0 bases, with 9 bases between the two germline ends. The germline CDR1 and CDR2 sequences are SGHKS and YYEKEE (reference sequence). The CDR3 contains 15 residues. The CDR3 DNA follows: TGTGCCAGCAGACCACAACTCTCTGGGGCCAACGTCCTGACTTTC. It codes for CASRPQLSGANVLTF.

In this sample, this clonotype turned up a few times. The chain couples TRBV24-1 to TRBJ2-7; TRBD1 agrees at 10 bases. J gave up 6 bases and V 6 bases, and 10 bases lay outside the gene matches. The CDR3 loop spans 15 amino acids. Looked up from germline, CDR1 is KGHDR and CDR2 is SFDVKD. Written as DNA, the CDR3 is TGTGCCACCAGTACTGGGGGGACAGGGGCTGGCGAGCAGTACTTC. Translation: CATSTGGTGAGEQYF.

There are a few counts of this clonotype. V is TRBV12-3 or TRBV12-4 and J is TRBJ2-7; TRBD2 aligns across 10 bases. The junction had 4 bases not matched to a gene; V was cut back by 3 bases and J by 2 bases. The CDR3 length is 15 residues. The CDR3 loop reads CASSFSSGSTYEQYF. The CDR3 region has the DNA TGTGCCAGCAGTTTCTCTAGCGGGAGCACCTACGAGCAGTACTTC.